The 13 T cell receptor beta chains below come from one sample, sequenced in a study of shared clonotypes between healthy human individuals. Repertoires were generated with immunoSEQ multiplex PCR, while TCRdb's copy carries only in-frame clones and drops some. The sample lists approximately 100,000 clones; approximately 65% were seen once. Sequencing was carried out using memory CD8+ T cells sorted from blood. Subset denoted: CD45RO+ cells pooled with CCR7-negative TemRA cells. The receptors originated from a woman in her twenties or thirties in good health.

This clone was counted between two and nine times. This chain links TRBV27 with TRBJ2-7; the D gene could be TRBD1 or TRBD2 (5 bases each). V dropped 2 bases and J dropped 9 bases, with 11 bases sitting between them. The CDR3 is made up of 12 amino acids. Germline CDR1 is MNHEY and CDR2 is SMNVEV (reference sequence). The CDR3 DNA follows: TGTGCCAGCAGTTTAACGGGGACGCCGCAGTACTTC. Its protein is CASSLTGTPQYF.

The chain joins TRBV5-4 to TRBJ2-7, with 8 positions matching TRBD2. V was pared by 0 bases and J by 2 bases, with 10 bases of the junction left unmatched. Germline CDR1 is SGHNT and CDR2 is YYREEE (reference sequence). CDR3 length: 17 residues. CDR3 DNA sequence: TGTGCCAGCAGCTTGGTTCCTCCGGGAGGGCCAGCCTACGAGCAGTACTTC. Residues: CASSLVPPGGPAYEQYF.

This clone showed up just a few times. The J gene is TRBJ2-1, the V gene TRBV4-1; 8 bases are a match to TRBD2. J was trimmed by 4 bases and V by 0 bases; bases with no gene match: 5. Germline V gene lookup returns CDR1 MGHRA and CDR2 YSYEKL. The CDR3 spans 16 residues. CDR3 nucleotides: TGCGCCAGCAGCCAAGAGGGCGCTAGCGGGTACAATGAGCAGTTCTTC. The encoded protein is CASSQEGASGYNEQFF.

This chain joins TRBV19 and TRBJ2-2; 7 bases align to TRBD2. This CDR3 region has 17 residues. The germline V gene encodes CDR1 LNHDA and CDR2 SQIVND (reference sequence). V lost 1 base to trimming and J lost 4 bases; unmatched junction nucleotides: 9. CDR3 sequence (DNA): TGTGCCAGTAGTATAGCCCGGACTAGGGGTACCACCGGGGAGCTGTTTTTT. Amino acid sequence: CASSIARTRGTTGELFF.

This rearrangement joins TRBV27 to TRBJ1-4, with D possibly TRBD1 on 5 matching bases. The CDR3 consists of 13 residues. Germline CDR1 reads MNHEY; CDR2 reads SMNVEV (reference sequence). V was clipped by 7 bases and J by 6 bases, with 12 bases between them. CDR3 DNA: TGTGCCAGCACTGCCGAGGGACATGAAAAACTGTTTTTT. It yields the protein CASTAEGHEKLFF.

The CDR3 sequence is CAIKGQPQHF. CDR3 in DNA: TGTGCCATCAAGGGTCAGCCCCAGCATTTT. The rearrangement links TRBV10-3 to TRBJ1-5; D not certain. Germline V CDR1 and CDR2: ENHRY, SYGVKD. This CDR3 is 10 amino acids long. Between the trimmed V and J ends, which lost 7 bases and 6 bases, there was a span of 4 bases.

This chain links TRBV6-1 with TRBJ1-2; 8 bases are a match to TRBD1. This CDR3 has 20 residues. In germline, CDR1 is MNHNS, CDR2 SASEGT. With V trimmed by 3 bases and J by 0 bases, 18 bases remained unmatched. Here the CDR3 DNA reads TGTGCCAGCAGTGATAGGGTAGGATTCAGGGGGCATCAAGCTAACTATGGCTACACCTTC. It specifies CASSDRVGFRGHQANYGYTF.

The rearrangement joins TRBV11-2 to TRBJ1-5; D remains ambiguous. Germline values: CDR1 SGHAT, CDR2 FQNNGV. Trimming took off 1 base at V and 2 bases at J, with 9 bases between the two ends. The CDR3 has 15 amino acids. The CDR3 loop reads CASSLGGNGNQPQHF. CDR3 nucleotides: TGTGCCAGCAGCTTAGGCGGTAATGGCAATCAGCCCCAGCATTTT.

The chain carries TRBV5-5 and TRBJ1-4, with D tentatively TRBD1 (5 bases). Looked up from germline, CDR1 is SGHKS and CDR2 is YYEKEE (reference sequence). The length of the CDR3 is 13 residues. Trimming pared 0 bases from V and 8 bases from J, leaving 8 bases between. CDR3 loop: CASSLARDEKLFF. The CDR3 nucleotides read TGTGCCAGCAGCTTGGCCCGGGACGAAAAACTGTTTTTT.

Only a few counts were recorded for this clone. The chain carries TRBV7-8 and TRBJ1-4, with 8 bases lining up with TRBD1. Germline V gene sequence: CDR1 SGHVS, CDR2 FQNEAQ. This CDR3 contains 14 residues. V trimming: 4 bases; J trimming: 7 bases; junction bases outside the gene matches: 5. CDR3 protein: CASSSDRGFEKLFF. The DNA for the CDR3 is TGTGCCAGCAGCTCCGACAGGGGATTTGAAAAACTGTTTTTT.

The chain is built from TRBV28 and TRBJ1-3; tentatively, D is TRBD1 (5 bases). The length of the CDR3 is 14 residues. CDR1 and CDR2 from the germline V gene are MDHEN and SYDVKM. Trimming removed 10 bases at V and 2 bases at J, with 15 bases between. CDR3 sequence reads: CATKFPGTGNTIYF. Here the CDR3 DNA reads TGTGCCACCAAATTTCCAGGGACTGGAAACACCATATATTTT.

The chain is built from TRBV7-8 and TRBJ2-1, with 11 bases aligning to TRBD2. CDR1 is SGHVS and CDR2 is FQNEAQ in the germline V gene. V trimming: 7 bases; J trimming: 2 bases; junction bases outside the gene matches: 4. The length of the CDR3 is 15 residues. CDR3 bases: TGTGCCAGCAATAGCGGGAGGGGTACCTACAATGAGCAGTTCTTC. Residues: CASNSGRGTYNEQFF.

This rearrangement joins TRBV4-2 to TRBJ2-7; TRBD1 matches 12 bases. With V trimmed by 1 base and J by 5 bases, 6 bases remained unmatched. This CDR3 has 16 residues. The V gene's germline CDR1 is LGHNA and CDR2 YNFKEQ. DNA of the CDR3: TGTGCCAGCAGCCAAGTGCAGGGACAGGGGGCGAACGAGCAGTACTTC. The encoded protein is CASSQVQGQGANEQYF.